This TCR beta chain was identified during a study of T cell repertoires in aging, cancer and after chemotherapy. Study context: Six age groups, ranging from 30 or younger to 70 or older, included the donors.

Overall study results and limits: Median generation probability rose over the chemotherapy interval in each cancer cohort, suggesting rebound thymic output.

This CDR3 has 12 residues. The germline V gene has CDR1 LNHDA and CDR2 SQIVND (reference sequence). Trimming pared 8 bases from V and 0 bases from J, leaving 7 bases between. TCR beta rearrangements were amplified from peripheral blood genomic DNA. Multiplex touch-down PCR with TRB-A/B primers amplified rearranged V-D-J TRB sequences. MiXCR, applied by TCRdb to the multiplex PCR reads, yields one record per CDR3 protein. Of some 680 distinct CDR3 sequences in the sample, roughly 22% were seen once. In its sample, this clonotype ranks as large. Its antigen is unknown. The chain employs TRBV19 and TRBJ2-5, with D unresolved. The TCR comes from a human donor in good health. Material for sequencing was blood. This CDR3 reads CASRAHQETQYF. In DNA, the CDR3 is TGTGCCAGTCGAGCCCACCAAGAGACCCAGTACTTC.